This TCR beta chain was sequenced in a study of radiation and T cells in renal cell carcinoma. Study-wide results and caveats: Irradiated tumors had higher TCR clonality than control tumors.

V shed 6 bases and J shed 7 bases, with 12 bases lying between them. The germline gives CDR1 DFQATT, CDR2 SNEGSKA (reference sequence). The CDR3 is 11 residues long. TCRdb keeps only in-frame clones here, not all; method: immunoSEQ multiplex PCR. The sample shows approximately 16,000 clones, roughly 56% of them seen only once. A remark on this clone: The target antigen is unknown.

Treatment defined: treatment-naive control, cytoreductive nephrectomy. This sample comprised tumor tissue, obtained from a patient whose treatment was nephrectomy without radiotherapy. The gene calls are TRBV20-1 and TRBJ1-2, with D unresolved. This TCR was sampled from a man aged 45-60 years with renal cell carcinoma. Here the CDR3 reads CSALGVFGYTF. DNA of the CDR3: TGCAGTGCCCTCGGGGTGTTTGGCTACACCTTC.